The 11 T cell receptor beta chains in this list originate from one sample, sequenced in a study of blood T cell repertoires in COVID-19. The method was immunoSEQ multiplex PCR; TCRdb's version includes in-frame clones alone and lacks a portion of them. Of some 260,000 clones listed, about 86% are singletons. What was sequenced was PBMCs or T cells enriched from blood (not recorded which). The receptor source for this set is a man younger than 40 with acute COVID-19.

The chain uses TRBV30 and TRBJ1-5; 8 bases align to TRBD1. The germline gives CDR1 GTSNPN, CDR2 SVGIG (reference sequence). The CDR3 is 12 amino acids. The J segment lost 7 bases and the V segment lost 8 bases, leaving 7 bases of the junction unmatched. In nucleotides, the CDR3 is TGTGCCGCAACGACAGGGGCCCAGCCCCAGCATTTT. Residues: CAATTGAQPQHF.

The CDR3 DNA follows: TGTGCCAGCAGTCCGGCGTTCGCGGGGAGGAACAATGAGCAGTTCTTC. Its protein is CASSPAFAGRNNEQFF. The chain joins TRBV28 to TRBJ2-1; possibly TRBD2 for D (6 bases). Trimming pared 5 bases from V and 5 bases from J, leaving 19 bases between. Germline lookup yields CDR1 MDHEN and CDR2 SYDVKM. This CDR3 has 16 amino acids.

The chain links TRBV5-1 to TRBJ2-1; TRBD2 is a possible D gene (5 bases). V was trimmed by 2 bases and J by 9 bases, leaving 9 bases between them. This CDR3 spans 12 amino acids. The germline CDR1 and CDR2 sequences are SGHRS and YFSETQ. The CDR3 nucleotides read TGCGCCAGCAGCTTCGAGGGTATTGAGCAGTTCTTC. This translates into CASSFEGIEQFF.

The chain has TRBV24-1 and TRBJ2-5; tentative D call: TRBD2 (5 bases). Trimming left V 4 bases short and J 5 bases short, with 16 bases between. Germline V gene data show CDR1 as KGHDR and CDR2 as SFDVKD. CDR3 length: 15 amino acids. This chain's CDR3 is CATSEGGAGRETQYF. The CDR3 DNA is TGTGCCACCAGTGAAGGAGGCGCCGGTCGTGAGACCCAGTACTTC.

This clone was picked up one time. The DNA for the CDR3 is TGTGCCAGCAGCTTCACCGGGACTAGCGGGGGGTTCGCCTACAATGAGCAGTTCTTC. This translates into CASSFTGTSGGFAYNEQFF. This sequence joins TRBV7-2 and TRBJ2-1; 15 bases align to TRBD2. V shed 3 bases and J 2 bases; nucleotides not matched to a gene: 8. The CDR3 covers 19 residues. CDR1 is SGHTA, CDR2 FQGNSA, per germline.

The J gene is TRBJ1-2, the V gene TRBV27; no clear D. Germline CDR1 is MNHEY and CDR2 is SMNVEV (reference sequence). V lost 8 bases and J 0 bases, leaving 10 bases between the germline ends. This CDR3 is 13 amino acids long. DNA of the CDR3: TGTGCCAGCCGGGATGGACCTAACTATGGCTACACCTTC. Translation: CASRDGPNYGYTF.

The chain is built from TRBV24-1 and TRBJ2-1; tentatively, D is TRBD1 (6 bases). Germline CDR1 and CDR2: KGHDR and SFDVKD. The V end lost 3 bases, the J end lost 7 bases, and 12 bases lay between the germline ends. The CDR3 contains 14 residues. CDR3 sequence: CATSDHYRENEQFF. The CDR3 region has the DNA TGTGCCACCAGTGATCATTACAGGGAGAATGAGCAGTTCTTC.

The chain links TRBV28 to TRBJ2-7, with D maybe TRBD2 (5 bases). V shed 0 bases and J shed 0 bases, with 9 bases lying between them. Germline loops: CDR1 MDHEN, CDR2 SYDVKM. The CDR3 totals 15 residues. CDR3 loop: CASSLWRRSSYEQYV. Here the CDR3 DNA reads TGTGCCAGCAGTTTATGGCGGAGGAGCTCCTACGAGCAGTACGTC.

The chain employs TRBV7-9 and TRBJ1-3; D is possibly TRBD1 (6 bases). CDR3 length: 17 residues. Per the germline V gene, CDR1 is SEHNR and CDR2 is FQNEAQ (reference sequence). V lost 5 bases and J lost 7, with 24 bases in between. The CDR3 loop is CASSATVPGHSRNTIYF. DNA for the CDR3: TGTGCCAGCAGCGCCACCGTTCCGGGACATTCGAGGAACACCATATATTTT.

In DNA, the CDR3 is TGTGCCAGCAGCTCAAAGGGGGCGCAAAACACTGAAGCTTTCTTT. Its protein product is CASSSKGAQNTEAFF. The V and J genes are TRBV7-8 and TRBJ1-1, with 7 bases fitting TRBD1. The CDR3 spans 15 residues. V trimming: 4 bases; J trimming: 2 bases; junction bases outside the gene matches: 7. CDR1 is SGHVS, CDR2 FQNEAQ, per germline. The entire variable domain, with the rest obtained from reference TRBV7-8 and TRBJ1-1, is as follows: GAGVSQSPRYKVAKRGQDVALRCDPISGHVSLFWYQQALGQGPEFLTYFQNEAQLDKSGLPSDRFFAERPEGSVSTLKIQRTQQEDSAVYLCASSSKGAQNTEAFFGQGTRLTVV.

In this sample, this clone turned up once. The V and J genes are TRBV5-1 and TRBJ1-2; TRBD1 matches 7 bases. Looked up from germline, CDR1 is SGHRS and CDR2 is YFSETQ. Trimming at V came to 5 bases and at J to 4 bases, leaving 5 bases not matched to a gene. This CDR3 comprises 13 residues. CDR3: CASSFDRVYGYTF. The DNA of the CDR3 is TGCGCCAGCAGTTTCGACAGGGTCTATGGCTACACCTTC.